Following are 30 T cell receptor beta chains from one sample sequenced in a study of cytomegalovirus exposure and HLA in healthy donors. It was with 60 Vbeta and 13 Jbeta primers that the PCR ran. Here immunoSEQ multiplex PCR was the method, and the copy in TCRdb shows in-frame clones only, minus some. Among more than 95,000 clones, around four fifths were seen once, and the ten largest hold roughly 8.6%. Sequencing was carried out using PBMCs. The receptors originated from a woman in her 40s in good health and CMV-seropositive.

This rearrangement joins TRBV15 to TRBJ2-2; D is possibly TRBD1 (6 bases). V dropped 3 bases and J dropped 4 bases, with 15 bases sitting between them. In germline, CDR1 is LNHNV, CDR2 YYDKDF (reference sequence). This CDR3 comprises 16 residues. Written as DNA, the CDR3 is TGTGCCACCAGCAGCCGTACAGGGCTAGGCACCGGGGAGCTGTTTTTT. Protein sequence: CATSSRTGLGTGELFF.

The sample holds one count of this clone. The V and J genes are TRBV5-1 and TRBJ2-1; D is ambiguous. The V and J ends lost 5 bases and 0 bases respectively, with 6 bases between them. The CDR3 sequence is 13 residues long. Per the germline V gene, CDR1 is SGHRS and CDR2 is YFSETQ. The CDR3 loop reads CASRSFSYNEQFF. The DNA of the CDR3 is TGCGCCAGCAGGTCATTCTCCTACAATGAGCAGTTCTTC.

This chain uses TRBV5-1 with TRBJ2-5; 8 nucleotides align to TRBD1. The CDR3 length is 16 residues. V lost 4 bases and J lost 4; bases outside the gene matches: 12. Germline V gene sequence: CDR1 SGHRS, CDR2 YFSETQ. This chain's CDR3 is CASSPRDRSGRETQYF. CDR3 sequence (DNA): TGCGCCAGCAGCCCCCGGGACAGGTCGGGACGAGAGACCCAGTACTTC.

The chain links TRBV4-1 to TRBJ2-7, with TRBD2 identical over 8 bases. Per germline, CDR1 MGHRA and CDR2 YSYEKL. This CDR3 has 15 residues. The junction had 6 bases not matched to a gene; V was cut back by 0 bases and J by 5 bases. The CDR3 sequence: CASSQDRGGANEQYF. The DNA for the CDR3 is TGCGCCAGCAGCCAAGATCGGGGGGGGGCCAACGAGCAGTACTTC.

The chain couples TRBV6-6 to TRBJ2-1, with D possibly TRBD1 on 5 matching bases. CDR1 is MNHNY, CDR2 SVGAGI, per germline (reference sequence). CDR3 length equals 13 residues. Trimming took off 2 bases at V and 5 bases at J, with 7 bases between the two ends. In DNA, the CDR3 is TGTGCCAGCAGTTACGGACAAAACAATGAGCAGTTCTTC. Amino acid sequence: CASSYGQNNEQFF.

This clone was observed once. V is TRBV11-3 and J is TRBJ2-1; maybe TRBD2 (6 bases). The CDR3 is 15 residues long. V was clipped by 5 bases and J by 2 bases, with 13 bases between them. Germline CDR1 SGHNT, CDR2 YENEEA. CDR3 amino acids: CASSRGGAAYNEQFF. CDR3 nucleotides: TGTGCCAGCAGCCGCGGCGGGGCAGCCTACAATGAGCAGTTCTTC.

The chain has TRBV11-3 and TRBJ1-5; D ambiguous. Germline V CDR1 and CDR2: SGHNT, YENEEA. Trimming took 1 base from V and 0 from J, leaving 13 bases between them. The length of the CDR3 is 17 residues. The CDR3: CASSLGGPDYSNQPQHF. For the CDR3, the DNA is TGTGCCAGCAGCTTAGGAGGTCCGGATTATAGCAATCAGCCCCAGCATTTT.

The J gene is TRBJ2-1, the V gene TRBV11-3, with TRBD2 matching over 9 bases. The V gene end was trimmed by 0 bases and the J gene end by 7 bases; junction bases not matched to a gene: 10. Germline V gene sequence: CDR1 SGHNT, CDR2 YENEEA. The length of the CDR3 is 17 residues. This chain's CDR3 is CASSLEAGGQAANEQFF. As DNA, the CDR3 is TGTGCCAGCAGCTTAGAAGCGGGAGGACAGGCGGCAAATGAGCAGTTCTTC.

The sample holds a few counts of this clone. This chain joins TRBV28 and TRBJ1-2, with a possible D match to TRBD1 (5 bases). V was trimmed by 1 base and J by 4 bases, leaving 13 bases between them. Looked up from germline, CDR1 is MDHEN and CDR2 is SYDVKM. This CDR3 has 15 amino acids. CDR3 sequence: CASSLSGLGGYGYTF. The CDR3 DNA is TGTGCCAGCAGTTTATCAGGGTTAGGTGGCTATGGCTACACCTTC.

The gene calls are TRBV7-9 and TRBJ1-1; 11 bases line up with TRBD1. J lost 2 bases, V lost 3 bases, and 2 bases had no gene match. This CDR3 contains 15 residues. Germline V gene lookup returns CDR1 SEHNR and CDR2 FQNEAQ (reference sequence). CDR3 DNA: TGTGCCAGCAGCTTGGGACAGGGGGTAAACACTGAAGCTTTCTTT. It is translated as CASSLGQGVNTEAFF. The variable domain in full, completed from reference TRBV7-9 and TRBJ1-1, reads DTGVSQNPRHKITKRGQNVTFRCDPISEHNRLYWYRQTLGQGPEFLTYFQNEAQLEKSRLLSDRFSAERPKGSFSTLEIQRTEQGDSAMYLCASSLGQGVNTEAFFGQGTRLTVV.

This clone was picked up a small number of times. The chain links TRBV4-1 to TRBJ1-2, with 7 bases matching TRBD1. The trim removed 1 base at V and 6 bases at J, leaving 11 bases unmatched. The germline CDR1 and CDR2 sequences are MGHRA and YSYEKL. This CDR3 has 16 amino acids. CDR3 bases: TGCGCCAGCAGCCAAGTCCCTTACAGGGGACCCCATGGCTACACCTTC. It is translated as CASSQVPYRGPHGYTF.

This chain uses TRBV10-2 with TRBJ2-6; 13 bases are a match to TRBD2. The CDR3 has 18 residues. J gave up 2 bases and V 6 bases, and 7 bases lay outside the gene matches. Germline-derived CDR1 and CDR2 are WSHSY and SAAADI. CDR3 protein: CASRAGLAGAPGANVLTF. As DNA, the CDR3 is TGCGCCAGCAGAGCTGGACTAGCGGGGGCCCCTGGGGCCAACGTCCTGACTTTC.

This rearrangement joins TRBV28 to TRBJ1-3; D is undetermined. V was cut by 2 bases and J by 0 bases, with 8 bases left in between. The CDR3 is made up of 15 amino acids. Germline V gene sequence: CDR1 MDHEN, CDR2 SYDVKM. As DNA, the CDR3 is TGTGCCAGCAGTTTAGGCCTCAACTCTGGAAACACCATATATTTT. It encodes CASSLGLNSGNTIYF.

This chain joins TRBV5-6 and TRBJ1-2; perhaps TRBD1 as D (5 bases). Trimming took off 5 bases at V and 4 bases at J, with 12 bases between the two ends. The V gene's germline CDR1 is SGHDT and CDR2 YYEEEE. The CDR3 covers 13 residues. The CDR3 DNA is TGTGCCAGCAGGGGGACTGAGAGCTATGGCTACACCTTC. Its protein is CASRGTESYGYTF.

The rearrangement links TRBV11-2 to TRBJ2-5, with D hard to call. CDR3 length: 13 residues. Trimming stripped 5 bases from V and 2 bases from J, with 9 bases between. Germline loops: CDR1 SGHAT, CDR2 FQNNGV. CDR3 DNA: TGTGCCAGCAGCAAGTCCAGTCAAGAGACCCAGTACTTC. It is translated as CASSKSSQETQYF.

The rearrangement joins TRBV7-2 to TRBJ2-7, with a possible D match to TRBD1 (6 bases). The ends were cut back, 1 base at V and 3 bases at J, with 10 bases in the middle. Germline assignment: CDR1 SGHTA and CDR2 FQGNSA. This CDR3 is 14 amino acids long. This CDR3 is CASSLGGHRYEQYF. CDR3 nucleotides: TGTGCCAGCAGCTTAGGGGGACACCGCTACGAGCAGTACTTC.

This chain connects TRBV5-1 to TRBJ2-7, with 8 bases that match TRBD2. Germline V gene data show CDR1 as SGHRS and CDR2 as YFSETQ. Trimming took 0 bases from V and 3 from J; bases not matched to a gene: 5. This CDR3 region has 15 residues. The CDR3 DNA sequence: TGCGCCAGCAGCTTGGATCCAGCGGGGGACTACGAGCAGTACTTC. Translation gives CASSLDPAGDYEQYF.

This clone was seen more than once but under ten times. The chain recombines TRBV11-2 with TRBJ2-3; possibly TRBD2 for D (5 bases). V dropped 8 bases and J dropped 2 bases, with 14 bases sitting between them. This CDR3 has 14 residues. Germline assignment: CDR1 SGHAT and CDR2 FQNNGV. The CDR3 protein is CASRELSNTDTQYF. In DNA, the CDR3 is TGTGCCAGCCGGGAACTATCGAACACAGATACGCAGTATTTT.

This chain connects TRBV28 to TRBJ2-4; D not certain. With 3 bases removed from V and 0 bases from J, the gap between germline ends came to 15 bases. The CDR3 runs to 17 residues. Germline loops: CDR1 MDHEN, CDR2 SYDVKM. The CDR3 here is CASSFMSVIIAKNIQYF. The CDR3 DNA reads TGTGCCAGCAGTTTTATGAGCGTGATAATAGCCAAAAACATTCAGTACTTC.

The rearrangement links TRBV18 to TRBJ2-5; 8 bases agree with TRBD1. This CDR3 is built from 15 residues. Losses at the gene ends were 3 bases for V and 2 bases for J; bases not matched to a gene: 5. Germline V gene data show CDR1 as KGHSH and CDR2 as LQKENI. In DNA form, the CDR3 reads TGTGCCAGCTCACCTCGGACAGGGAGTCAAGAGACCCAGTACTTC. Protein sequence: CASSPRTGSQETQYF.

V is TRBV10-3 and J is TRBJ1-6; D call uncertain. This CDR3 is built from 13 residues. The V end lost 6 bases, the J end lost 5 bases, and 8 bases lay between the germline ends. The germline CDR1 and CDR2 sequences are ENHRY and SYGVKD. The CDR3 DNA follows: TGTGCCATCAGGTCGGAGAATAATTCACCCCTCCACTTT. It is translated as CAIRSENNSPLHF.

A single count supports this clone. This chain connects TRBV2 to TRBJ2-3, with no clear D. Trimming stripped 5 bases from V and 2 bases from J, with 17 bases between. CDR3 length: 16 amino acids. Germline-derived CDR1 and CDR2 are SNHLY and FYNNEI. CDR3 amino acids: CASSLDQLVYTDTQYF. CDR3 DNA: TGTGCCAGCAGTCTAGACCAACTCGTTTACACAGATACGCAGTATTTT.

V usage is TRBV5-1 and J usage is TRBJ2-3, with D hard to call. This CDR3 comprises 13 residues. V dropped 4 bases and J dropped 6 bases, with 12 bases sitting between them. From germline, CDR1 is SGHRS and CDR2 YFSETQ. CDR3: CASSPSPSDTQYF. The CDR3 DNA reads TGCGCCAGCAGCCCCTCTCCCTCGGATACGCAGTATTTT.

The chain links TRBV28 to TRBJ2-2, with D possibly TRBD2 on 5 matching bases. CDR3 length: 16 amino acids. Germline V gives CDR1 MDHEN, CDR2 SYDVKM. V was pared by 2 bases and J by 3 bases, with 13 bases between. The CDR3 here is CASSLSTREYTGELFF. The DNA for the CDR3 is TGTGCCAGCAGTTTAAGTACGAGGGAGTACACCGGGGAGCTGTTTTTT.

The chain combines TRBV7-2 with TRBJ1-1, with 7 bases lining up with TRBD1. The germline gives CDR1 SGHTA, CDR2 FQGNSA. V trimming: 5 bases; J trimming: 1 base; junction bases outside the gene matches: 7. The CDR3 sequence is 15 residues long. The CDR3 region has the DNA TGTGCCAGCAGCCCACAGGGGTATCGGAACACTGAAGCTTTCTTT. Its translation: CASSPQGYRNTEAFF.

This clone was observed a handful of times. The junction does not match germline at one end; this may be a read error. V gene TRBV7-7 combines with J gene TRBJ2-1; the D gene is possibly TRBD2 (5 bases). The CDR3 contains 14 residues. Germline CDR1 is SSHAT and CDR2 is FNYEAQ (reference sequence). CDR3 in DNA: TGTGCTAGCAGCTTAGATGGACTCTACAATGAGCAGTTCTTC. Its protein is CASSLDGLYNEQFF.

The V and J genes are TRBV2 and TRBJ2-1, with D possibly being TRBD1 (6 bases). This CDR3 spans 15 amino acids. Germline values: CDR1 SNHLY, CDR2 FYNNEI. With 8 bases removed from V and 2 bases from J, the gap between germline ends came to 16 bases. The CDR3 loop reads CASAKRTGTYNEQFF. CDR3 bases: TGTGCCAGCGCTAAGAGAACAGGGACCTACAATGAGCAGTTCTTC.

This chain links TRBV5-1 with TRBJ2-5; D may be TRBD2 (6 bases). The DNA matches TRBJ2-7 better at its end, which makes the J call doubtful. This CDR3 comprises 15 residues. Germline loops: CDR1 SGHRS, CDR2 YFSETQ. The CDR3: CASSLAGGLSYEQYF. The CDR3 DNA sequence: TGCGCCAGCAGCTTGGCCGGAGGGTTGTCCTACGAGCAGTACTTC.

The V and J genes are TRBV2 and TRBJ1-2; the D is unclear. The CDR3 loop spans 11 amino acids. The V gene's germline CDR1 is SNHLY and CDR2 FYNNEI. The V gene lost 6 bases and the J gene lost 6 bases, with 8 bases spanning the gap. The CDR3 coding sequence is TGTGCCAGCAGACACGAAGATGGCTACACCTTC. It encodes CASRHEDGYTF.

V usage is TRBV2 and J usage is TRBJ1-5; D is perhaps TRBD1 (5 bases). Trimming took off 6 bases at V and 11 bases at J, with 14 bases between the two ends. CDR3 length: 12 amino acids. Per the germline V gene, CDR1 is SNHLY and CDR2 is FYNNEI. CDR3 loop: CASSLGGEAQHF. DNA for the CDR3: TGTGCCAGCAGCTTGGGGGGAGAAGCCCAGCATTTT. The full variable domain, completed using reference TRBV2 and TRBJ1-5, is EPEVTQTPSHQVTQMGQEVILRCVPISNHLYFYWYRQILGQKVEFLVSFYNNEISEKSEIFDDQFSVERPDGSNFTLKIRSTKLEDSAMYFCASSLGGEAQHFGDGTRLSIL.